Each of the 28 T cell receptor beta chains below was sequenced from the same sample in a study of beta chain features in type 1 diabetes. Whole-study results and caveats: TCRB CDR3 length was moderately but significantly reduced in all four CD4+ subsets of Type 1 diabetes patients.

These receptors lack a known antigen. What was sequenced were expressed TCRB transcripts, since all of the isolated RNA had been reverse transcribed. Generated by immunoSEQ multiplex PCR, the TCRdb table keeps only in-frame clones and is missing some. The data contain roughly 180,000 clones, almost 8% of them singletons. The sequenced sample was central memory CD4+ T cells from blood. The source of these receptors is a man between 18 and 29 years old with type 1 diabetes.

This chain connects TRBV29-1 to TRBJ2-6; 11 nucleotides align to TRBD1. The germline gives CDR1 SQVTM, CDR2 ANQGSEA. The V segment lost 6 bases and the J segment 0 bases; nucleotides outside the gene matches: 4. The CDR3 runs to 16 residues. This chain's CDR3 is CSVEGQGDSGANVLTF. In DNA form, the CDR3 reads TGCAGCGTGGAGGGACAGGGGGACTCTGGGGCCAACGTCCTGACTTTC.

In this sample, this clone turned up a few times. The same CDR3 also results from other DNA sequences found in this sample. The chain couples TRBV2 to TRBJ2-7; D gene ambiguous. V gave up 2 bases and J gave up 3 bases, with 5 bases separating them. CDR3 size: 12 residues. Germline V CDR1 and CDR2: SNHLY, FYNNEI. In nucleotides, the CDR3 is TGTGCCAGCAGTGAATCCGGCTACGAGCAGTACTTC. As protein: CASSESGYEQYF.

The count of this clone is one. The V call is TRBV2, the J call TRBJ2-1; 14 bases are shared with TRBD2. There are 15 residues in the CDR3. CDR1 is SNHLY and CDR2 is FYNNEI in the germline V gene. After removal of 5 bases from V and 8 bases from J, the junction contained 5 bases not matched to a gene. CDR3 bases: TGTGCCAGCAGTTCCGGGACTAGCGGGAGCCATGAGCAGTTCTTC. This codes for CASSSGTSGSHEQFF.

This clone was seen only a few times. The chain links TRBV6-6 to TRBJ2-7; 12 bases are shared with TRBD2. There are 16 residues in the CDR3. CDR1 is MNHNY, CDR2 SVGAGI, per germline (reference sequence). V lost 2 bases, J lost 4 bases, and 6 bases stayed unmatched. The CDR3 bases are TGTGCCAGCAGTTACCTCCGGACTAGCGGGGCTTACGAGCAGTACTTC. It is translated as CASSYLRTSGAYEQYF.

This clone was detected only a few times. This sequence joins TRBV15 and TRBJ1-5, with TRBD1 matching 7 bases. Unmatched junction bases numbered 1, after V lost 0 bases and J lost 2 bases. Germline V gene sequence: CDR1 LNHNV, CDR2 YYDKDF (reference sequence). CDR3 length equals 15 residues. CDR3 amino acids: CATSRDGQGNQPQHF. The CDR3 DNA reads as TGTGCCACCAGCAGAGATGGACAGGGCAATCAGCCCCAGCATTTT.

This clone has only a few counts. The rearrangement joins TRBV5-1 to TRBJ2-3; no clear D gene. The CDR3 has 13 residues. Germline V gene data show CDR1 as SGHRS and CDR2 as YFSETQ. The V and J ends lost 2 bases and 4 bases respectively, with 8 bases between them. The DNA for the CDR3 is TGCGCCAGCAGCTTCCCCCAGGCAGATACGCAGTATTTT. Its translation is CASSFPQADTQYF. The full variable domain, its missing parts supplied by reference TRBV5-1 and TRBJ2-3, is KAGVTQTPRYLIKTRGQQVTLSCSPISGHRSVSWYQQTPGQGLQFLFEYFSETQRNKGNFPGRFSGRQFSNSRSEMNVSTLELGDSALYLCASSFPQADTQYFGPGTRLTVL.

V is TRBV7-2 and J is TRBJ1-1; TRBD1 matches 8 bases. CDR1 SGHTA and CDR2 FQGNSA come from the germline V gene. The J segment lost 4 bases and the V segment lost 4 bases, leaving 8 bases of the junction unmatched. The CDR3 contains 15 residues. The CDR3 loop reads CASSSQVDRATEAFF. The DNA for the CDR3 is TGTGCCAGCAGCTCCCAGGTGGACAGGGCCACTGAAGCTTTCTTT.

The sample holds a few counts of this clone. The CDR3 reads CATSRVPSGYEQYF. CDR3 DNA sequence: TGTGCCACCAGCAGAGTCCCTAGCGGGTACGAGCAGTACTTC. The chain uses TRBV15 and TRBJ2-7, with 8 bases aligning to TRBD2. CDR1 LNHNV and CDR2 YYDKDF come from the germline V gene (reference sequence). The CDR3 covers 14 residues. The junction had 3 bases not matched to a gene; V was cut back by 1 base and J by 4 bases. The entire variable domain, with the rest obtained from reference TRBV15 and TRBJ2-7, is as follows: DAMVIQNPRYQVTQFGKPVTLSCSQTLNHNVMYWYQQKSSQAPKLLFHYYDKDFNNEADTPDNFQSRRPNTSFCFLDIRSPGLGDTAMYLCATSRVPSGYEQYFGPGTRLTVT.

The chain is built from TRBV30 and TRBJ2-3, with TRBD2 identical over 7 bases. The V segment lost 8 bases and the J segment 5 bases; nucleotides outside the gene matches: 10. Germline V gives CDR1 GTSNPN, CDR2 SVGIG (reference sequence). There are 13 residues in the CDR3. CDR3 protein: CAGGTTDGDTQYF. CDR3 sequence (DNA): TGTGCCGGTGGGACTACCGACGGAGATACGCAGTATTTT. The entire variable domain, with the rest obtained from reference TRBV30 and TRBJ2-3, is as follows: SQTIHQWPATLVQPVGSPLSLECTVEGTSNPNLYWYRQAAGRGLQLLFYSVGIGQISSEVPQNLSASRPQDRQFILSSKKLLLSDSGFYLCAGGTTDGDTQYFGPGTRLTVL.

The CDR3 is CASSLGQLSEQYF. The CDR3 coding sequence is TGCGCCAGCAGCTTGGGACAGCTGAGCGAGCAGTACTTC. V usage is TRBV5-1 and J usage is TRBJ2-7; the D gene is possibly TRBD1 (5 bases). The CDR3 consists of 13 residues. Trimming left V 0 bases short and J 6 bases short, with 10 bases between. The V gene's germline CDR1 is SGHRS and CDR2 YFSETQ.

This clone was detected ten times or more. V usage is TRBV7-9 and J usage is TRBJ2-2; D gene uncertain. The CDR3 runs 14 residues. Germline V gene data show CDR1 as SEHNR and CDR2 as FQNEAQ (reference sequence). V lost 5 bases and J 3 bases, leaving 10 bases between the germline ends. DNA for the CDR3: TGTGCCAGCAGCCCAGGTCATGACACCGGGGAGCTGTTTTTT. Encoded protein: CASSPGHDTGELFF.

The V gene is TRBV9, the J gene TRBJ2-7; 12 bases fit TRBD2. The J segment lost 0 bases and the V segment lost 3 bases, leaving 10 bases of the junction unmatched. The CDR3 is made up of 18 amino acids. Germline CDR1 and CDR2: SGDLS and YYNGEE. CDR3: CASSGEAKGLAGSYEQYF. As DNA, the CDR3 is TGTGCCAGCAGCGGAGAAGCCAAGGGACTAGCGGGCTCCTACGAGCAGTACTTC.

The chain employs TRBV18 and TRBJ1-1, with D perhaps TRBD1 (5 bases). V lost 1 base and J 1 base, leaving 13 bases between the germline ends. The CDR3 runs to 16 residues. Germline-derived CDR1 and CDR2 are KGHSH and LQKENI. This chain's CDR3 is CASSPHQQVGNTEAFF. The CDR3 DNA sequence: TGTGCCAGCTCACCACATCAACAGGTGGGGAACACTGAAGCTTTCTTT.

The V and J genes are TRBV9 and TRBJ2-3; 8 positions agree with TRBD2. Per germline, CDR1 SGDLS and CDR2 YYNGEE. Trimming removed 2 bases from V and 0 bases from J; junction bases left unmatched: 2. CDR3 length equals 15 residues. The CDR3 reads CASSVSGTSTDTQYF. CDR3 DNA sequence: TGTGCCAGCAGCGTTAGCGGGACTAGCACAGATACGCAGTATTTT. The full variable domain, with the rest looked up from reference TRBV9 and TRBJ2-3, is DSGVTQTPKHLITATGQRVTLRCSPRSGDLSVYWYQQSLDQGLQFLIQYYNGEERAKGNILERFSAQQFPDLHSELNLSSLELGDSALYFCASSVSGTSTDTQYFGPGTRLTVL.

This clone was recorded a few times. The chain employs TRBV5-1 and TRBJ2-1; the match to TRBD2 covers 8 bases. V trimming: 4 bases; J trimming: 6 bases; junction bases outside the gene matches: 9. Germline V lookup: CDR1 SGHRS, CDR2 YFSETQ. This CDR3 comprises 15 residues. DNA for the CDR3: TGCGCCAGCAGCGGCACTAGCGGAAGACTCAATGAGCAGTTCTTC. It yields the protein CASSGTSGRLNEQFF.

The table lists this clone with a few counts. The chain is built from TRBV7-2 and TRBJ2-7, with TRBD1 matching 7 bases. CDR1 and CDR2 from the germline V gene are SGHTA and FQGNSA. Germline trimming cut 4 bases from V and 4 bases from J; bases unmatched to any gene: 7. The CDR3 has 14 amino acids. CDR3 nucleotides: TGTGCCAGCAGCTCGGGACAGATAAATTACGAGCAGTACTTC. This gives the protein CASSSGQINYEQYF.

The CDR3 DNA sequence: TGTGCCAGCAGCTTAGGGACAGGGAGAACCGGGGAGCTGTTTTTT. Translated: CASSLGTGRTGELFF. This chain uses TRBV7-2 with TRBJ2-2; TRBD1 aligns across 8 bases. The CDR3 length is 15 residues. Trimming removed 1 base from V and 5 bases from J; junction bases left unmatched: 3. Looked up from germline, CDR1 is SGHTA and CDR2 is FQGNSA.

This rearrangement joins TRBV5-1 to TRBJ2-6, with a tentative D call TRBD2 (7 bases). Trimming pared 7 bases from V and 0 bases from J, leaving 11 bases between. Germline lookup yields CDR1 SGHRS and CDR2 YFSETQ. The CDR3 is 15 amino acids. CDR3: CASGGGGSGANVLTF. CDR3 coding DNA: TGCGCCAGCGGCGGGGGCGGCTCTGGGGCCAACGTCCTGACTTTC.

In its sample, this clone was seen a few times. The chain has TRBV23-1 and TRBJ1-4; D unclear. TRBV23-1 is an open reading frame whose function is uncertain. This CDR3 has 16 amino acids. Between the trimmed V and J ends, which lost 3 bases and 8 bases, there was a span of 19 bases. CDR3 nucleotides: TGCGCCAGCAGTCAGCTCGCGACTCCTCGGCGGGAAAAACTGTTTTTT. Translation gives CASSQLATPRREKLFF.

The rearrangement links TRBV30 to TRBJ2-7, with TRBD2 identical over 10 bases. CDR1 and CDR2 (germline): GTSNPN, SVGIG (reference sequence). This CDR3 is built from 16 residues. Trimming took 3 bases from V and 0 from J; bases not matched to a gene: 8. The CDR3: CAWRGGGLADSYEQYF. The CDR3 region has the DNA TGTGCCTGGAGGGGAGGAGGACTAGCGGACTCCTACGAGCAGTACTTC.

The genes are TRBV28 and TRBJ2-7, with 8 bases fitting TRBD1. The ends lost 5 bases at V and 3 bases at J; junction bases unmatched: 6. CDR1 is MDHEN, CDR2 SYDVKM, per germline. The CDR3 length is 14 residues. The DNA for the CDR3 is TGTGCCAGCAGTACAGGGGGGAAGGTCTACGAGCAGTACTTC. This translates into CASSTGGKVYEQYF.

This clone was found a few times. The chain uses TRBV20-1 and TRBJ2-5; tentative D call: TRBD1 (6 bases). The CDR3 extends over 10 amino acids. Germline assignment: CDR1 DFQATT and CDR2 SNEGSKA (reference sequence). Trimming pared 7 bases from V and 3 bases from J, leaving 6 bases between. The CDR3 DNA sequence: TGCAGTGGACAGGAAGAGACCCAGTACTTC. It encodes CSGQEETQYF.

This clone appeared a few times. V is TRBV30 and J is TRBJ1-2; 7 positions agree with TRBD1. Germline CDR1 is GTSNPN and CDR2 is SVGIG (reference sequence). This CDR3 region has 15 residues. The trim removed 1 base at V and 4 bases at J, leaving 9 bases unmatched. For the CDR3, the DNA is TGTGCCTGGAGTGCCCTCTCCAGGACAGGCTATGGCTACACCTTC. It specifies CAWSALSRTGYGYTF.

The rearrangement uses TRBV6-1 and TRBJ2-5; D gene ambiguous. Trimming pared 1 base from V and 3 bases from J, leaving 12 bases between. CDR1 is MNHNS and CDR2 is SASEGT in the germline V gene. The length of the CDR3 is 15 residues. The CDR3 sequence is CASSEERLTKETQYF. The CDR3 bases are TGTGCCAGCAGTGAAGAAAGACTTACCAAAGAGACCCAGTACTTC.

The CDR3 loop reads CASSYARVAFYGYTF. CDR3 DNA: TGTGCCAGCAGTTACGCCAGGGTGGCGTTTTATGGCTACACCTTC. The chain recombines TRBV6-5 with TRBJ1-2; possible D gene TRBD1, 5 bases. CDR3 length: 15 amino acids. Germline lookup yields CDR1 MNHEY and CDR2 SVGAGI. Trimming shortened V by 2 bases and J by 5 bases, and 15 bases separated the two germline ends.

This clone was recorded a few times. The genes are TRBV27 and TRBJ2-3; D unclear. The CDR3 length is 14 residues. The V and J ends lost 2 bases and 2 bases respectively, with 8 bases between them. Germline lookup yields CDR1 MNHEY and CDR2 SMNVEV (reference sequence). CDR3: CASSLRAITDTQYF. For the CDR3, the DNA is TGTGCCAGCAGTTTACGCGCGATCACAGATACGCAGTATTTT.

The V gene is TRBV29-1, the J gene TRBJ1-3; a weak D match, TRBD1 (5 bases). Germline CDR1 reads SQVTM; CDR2 reads ANQGSEA. The CDR3 extends over 14 amino acids. Trimming shortened V by 8 bases and J by 0 bases, and 14 bases separated the two germline ends. The CDR3 region has the DNA TGCAGCTCACGGACGGGACTCTCTGGAAACACCATATATTTT. This encodes CSSRTGLSGNTIYF. Full variable domain (remainder filled in from reference TRBV29-1 and TRBJ1-3): SAVISQKPSRDICQRGTSLTIQCQVDSQVTMMFWYRQQPGQSLTLIATANQGSEATYESGFVIDKFPISRPNLTFSTLTVSNMSPEDSSIYLCSSRTGLSGNTIYFGEGSWLTVV.

This sequence joins TRBV6-6 and TRBJ2-3; no definite D call. V gave up 5 bases and J gave up 1 base, with 13 bases separating them. The CDR3 runs 15 residues. Germline CDR1 is MNHNY and CDR2 is SVGAGI (reference sequence). The DNA of the CDR3 is TGTGCCAGCAGTCACGGTCCTCCGGGCACAGATACGCAGTATTTT. Translated: CASSHGPPGTDTQYF.